Each of the 12 T cell receptor beta chains below was sequenced from the same sample in a study of shared clonotypes between healthy human individuals. Method: immunoSEQ multiplex PCR; TCRdb's copy keeps in-frame clones and lacks some. Of about half a million clones in the sample, about 85% were seen once. The sequenced sample was PBMCs. Receptor source: a woman aged 35 to 49 in good health. Some clones in this sample may be carry-over from other donors' samples.

DNA for the CDR3: TGTGCCAGCCTTCTAGCGTCGTTTAATGAGCAGTTCTTC. This codes for CASLLASFNEQFF. This chain uses TRBV2 with TRBJ2-1; weak D call: TRBD2 (6 bases). Trimming stripped 8 bases from V and 7 bases from J, with 15 bases between. Germline CDR1 and CDR2: SNHLY and FYNNEI. This CDR3 is 13 amino acids long.

This clone was detected only once. This sequence is one base from a far larger clone and is likely a read error. The chain is built from TRBV11-2 and TRBJ2-4; TRBD1 agrees at 8 bases. Germline CDR1 is SGHAT and CDR2 is FQNNGV. The CDR3 has 15 residues. CDR3 protein: CASSLSRGRGNIRYF. For the CDR3, the DNA is TGTGCCAGCAGCTTAAGCAGGGGGCGTGGAAACATTCGGTACTTC.

The V call is TRBV2, the J call TRBJ2-1, with 10 nucleotides matching TRBD2. With 6 bases clipped from V and 5 bases from J, the junction kept 7 bases outside the gene matches. In germline, CDR1 is SNHLY, CDR2 FYNNEI. The CDR3 totals 15 residues. CDR3 DNA: TGTGCCAGCAGGGGGGCTAGCGGGAGCCACAATGAGCAGTTCTTC. Translation gives CASRGASGSHNEQFF.

The chain is built from TRBV7-8 and TRBJ2-7, with D possibly matching TRBD1 (5 bases). Germline CDR1 and CDR2: SGHVS and FQNEAQ. The CDR3 covers 15 residues. Trimming cost V 0 bases and J 0 bases, with 9 bases left between them. CDR3 DNA sequence: TGTGCCAGCAGCTTAGCGGGGCCGAGCTCCTACGAGCAGTACTTC. Protein: CASSLAGPSSYEQYF.

The rearrangement links TRBV6-7 to TRBJ2-3; unclear D gene. TRBV6-7 carries the ORF label, with uncertain function. The CDR3 is 14 amino acids. The V end lost 0 bases, the J end lost 9 bases, and 13 bases lay between the germline ends. The CDR3 sequence is CASSYSSPGRTQYF. The CDR3 region has the DNA TGTGCCAGCAGTTACTCGAGCCCCGGCAGAACGCAGTATTTT.

The chain uses TRBV10-2 and TRBJ2-7, with a weak D call TRBD2 (5 bases). The germline V and J ends were trimmed by 5 bases and 3 bases, with 17 bases remaining between them. This CDR3 is built from 15 residues. In germline, CDR1 is WSHSY, CDR2 SAAADI. CDR3 sequence: CASSRPSGEDYEQYF. CDR3 bases: TGCGCCAGCAGTCGGCCCAGCGGAGAAGACTACGAGCAGTACTTC.

On this clone: It is likely a read error: a sequence one base away is far more abundant. The chain joins TRBV27 to TRBJ2-2, with a tentative D call TRBD2 (5 bases). Germline lookup yields CDR1 MNHEY and CDR2 SMNVEV (reference sequence). This CDR3 region has 16 residues. CDR3 sequence reads: CASSLRVQLNTGELLF. DNA of the CDR3: TGTGCCAGCAGTTTACGGGTCCAGCTAAACACCGGGGAGCTGCTTTTT.

The CDR3 sequence: CAWRGGQGAIGELFF. CDR3 nucleotides: TGTGCCTGGAGGGGAGGACAGGGGGCAATCGGGGAGCTGTTTTTT. The J gene is TRBJ2-2, the V gene TRBV30, with TRBD1 matching over 11 bases. The germline V gene has CDR1 GTSNPN and CDR2 SVGIG (reference sequence). This CDR3 comprises 15 residues. V lost 3 bases, J lost 7 bases, and 7 bases stayed unmatched.

The V gene is TRBV9, the J gene TRBJ2-3, with 7 bases that match TRBD2. This CDR3 is built from 15 residues. Germline V gives CDR1 SGDLS, CDR2 YYNGEE. After removal of 3 bases from V and 3 bases from J, the junction contained 7 bases not matched to a gene. In nucleotides, the CDR3 is TGTGCCAGCAGCGCCGGGGGGACGCTAACAGATACGCAGTATTTT. This gives the protein CASSAGGTLTDTQYF.

In its sample, this clone was seen once. The chain couples TRBV6-1 to TRBJ1-2; D ambiguous. This CDR3 contains 13 residues. Per germline, CDR1 MNHNS and CDR2 SASEGT. The germline V and J ends were trimmed by 6 bases and 7 bases, with 15 bases remaining between them. CDR3 protein: CASRDTPSGGYTF. CDR3 sequence (DNA): TGTGCCAGCAGAGACACGCCATCGGGTGGCTACACCTTC.

This chain connects TRBV29-1 to TRBJ2-1; 7 bases map to TRBD1. Germline CDR1 SQVTM, CDR2 ANQGSEA. CDR3 length: 12 residues. Trimming at V came to 8 bases and at J to 3 bases, leaving 4 bases not matched to a gene. CDR3 amino acids: CSSGTDYNEQFF. CDR3 in DNA: TGCAGCTCGGGGACAGACTACAATGAGCAGTTCTTC.

This chain links TRBV18 with TRBJ2-2, with TRBD1 matching 8 bases. This CDR3 contains 15 residues. Trimming took 4 bases from V and 5 from J; bases not matched to a gene: 6. Germline V CDR1 and CDR2: KGHSH, LQKENI. The CDR3 DNA sequence: TGTGCCAGCTCACGAGGGACAGGAGTGACCGGGGAGCTGTTTTTT. This sequence encodes CASSRGTGVTGELFF.